The source of this T cell receptor beta chain is a study of beta chain features in type 1 diabetes. In the study overall: No age, gender or cell yield differences were seen between patients and healthy donors. General observations from the study: For Type 1 diabetes patients, all four CD4+ subsets carried TCRB CDR3s that were moderately but significantly shorter. In cDNA sequencing, cells with high TCR expression could be over-represented.

About this clone itself: Its antigen is unidentified.

Germline V gene lookup returns CDR1 SGHNT and CDR2 YENEEA. The V and J ends lost 0 bases and 4 bases, in that order; junction bases with no gene match: 3. The CDR3 is 15 amino acids. The entirety of the isolated RNA underwent reverse transcription, so expressed TCRB transcripts were sequenced. Repertoires were generated with immunoSEQ multiplex PCR, while TCRdb's copy carries only in-frame clones and drops some. The sample lists about 27,000 clones, roughly 50% seen once, with under 1.5% in the top ten. The chain recombines TRBV11-3 with TRBJ2-1; 7 bases map to TRBD2. Sequencing used Tregs from blood. This receptor was taken from a woman younger than 35 with type 1 diabetes. The CDR3 nucleotides read TGTGCCAGCAGCTTAGAAGCGGGAAGGTACAATGAGCAGTTCTTC. As protein: CASSLEAGRYNEQFF.